This TCR beta chain was documented in a study of EBV T-cell therapy then PD-1 blockade in nasopharyngeal carcinoma. Documented treatment: AdE1-LMPpoly-expanded autologous EBV-specific T-cell therapy followed by anti-PD-1 nivolumab. The CDR3 is made up of 15 amino acids. The ends were cut back, 0 bases at V and 9 bases at J, with 16 bases in the middle. CDR1 is SGDLS and CDR2 is YYNGEE in the germline V gene. Sequencing used immunoSEQ multiplex PCR; TCRdb keeps in-frame clones, though not all of them. The sample lists more than 15,000 clones; approximately 80% were seen once. A remark on this clone: Its antigen remains unknown.

The sample consisted of CD8+ T cells from blood, taken at day 0 from a patient whose treatment included autologous EBV-specific T cells and nivolumab. This sequence was found in a man aged 40-55 years with nasopharyngeal carcinoma. The V call is TRBV9, the J call TRBJ1-3; maybe TRBD1 (6 bases). The CDR3 sequence is CASSVDTGGLRTIYF. The CDR3 DNA reads as TGTGCCAGCAGCGTAGACACGGGGGGCCTCCGCACCATATATTTT.